This T cell receptor beta chain was captured by sequencing in a study of blood T cell repertoires in COVID-19. Background on the study: Samples of COVID-19 (acute and convalescent) were obtained from the United States, Italy and Spain.

The V segment lost 6 bases and the J segment 0 bases; nucleotides outside the gene matches: 3. The CDR3 extends over 15 amino acids. The V gene's germline CDR1 is MGHRA and CDR2 YSYEKL. Assay: immunoSEQ multiplex PCR; the TCRdb copy retains only in-frame clones and omits some. The sample has approximately 250,000 clones; around 89% are singletons. This TCR was recovered from a woman between 35 and 50 years old with acute COVID-19. This chain connects TRBV4-1 to TRBJ1-4; 8 positions agree with TRBD1. The sequenced sample was PBMCs or T cells enriched from blood (not recorded which). The DNA of the CDR3 is TGCGCCAGCAGAACACAGGGGGCAACTAATGAAAAACTGTTTTTT. Its translation is CASRTQGATNEKLFF.